What follows are 2 T cell receptor beta chains derived from one specimen sequenced in a study of molecular identifiers for immune sequencing clone quantification. TCRdb itself ran the PCR reads through MiXCR, one entry per CDR3 protein. The table has 400,000 to 600,000 distinct CDR3 sequences, around 21% seen once. The source material was naive CD8+ T cells from blood, with Jurkat cell RNA spiked in. The subset is: FACS-sorted CD8+CD4-CCR7+CD45RA+ naive T cells. The receptors shown here come from a human donor in good health. Some libraries in this study had Jurkat cell RNA spiked in.

The chain has TRBV28 and TRBJ1-5, with D perhaps TRBD1 (6 bases). V lost 3 bases and J 4 bases, leaving 10 bases between the germline ends. This CDR3 is 14 amino acids long. From germline, CDR1 is MDHEN and CDR2 SYDVKM. The CDR3: CASSFRGANQPQHF. The CDR3 DNA follows: TGTGCCAGCAGTTTCCGGGGGGCGAATCAGCCCCAGCATTTT.

Points on this clonotype: Given a much more abundant clone one base away, this may be a read error. This chain uses TRBV9 with TRBJ2-2; D assignment may be TRBD1 or TRBD2 (5 bases each). The length of the CDR3 is 15 residues. Germline V CDR1 and CDR2: SGDLS, YYNGEE. CDR3 in DNA: TGTGCCAGCAGCGTAGAAGCAGGGCTAGTCGGGGAGCTGTTGTTT. This sequence encodes CASSVEAGLVGELLF.